The rows below give T cell receptor beta chains drawn from one sample of a study of cytomegalovirus exposure and HLA in healthy donors. Libraries were prepared by immunoSEQ multiplex PCR; TCRdb keeps only in-frame clonotypes and omits some of them. The data show about 300,000 clones, about nine tenths seen once. The sequenced material came from PBMCs. These receptors originate from a man aged 35 to 55 in good health and CMV-seropositive. Both conserved end residues are part of each CDR3. D genes are given only for firm matches. Not all rows give a size; the values are once, few, many and, for expanded clones, a class.

J,size,V,D,CDR3,DNA
TRBJ2-1,.,TRBV2,.,CASSGMASEINEQFF,TGTGCCAGCAGTGGTATGGCTAGCGAGATTAATGAGCAGTTCTTC
TRBJ1-2,.,TRBV5-5,TRBD1,CASSTQGQGNYGYTF,TGTGCCAGCAGCACACAGGGACAGGGGAACTATGGCTACACCTTC
TRBJ1-1,once,TRBV4-1,TRBD1,CASSLDRVNTEAFF,TGTGCCAGCAGCCTCGACAGGGTGAACACTGAAGCTTTCTTT
TRBJ2-7,.,TRBV4-3,TRBD2,CASSQDGGSPYEQYF,TGCGCCAGCAGCCAAGACGGCGGGAGCCCCTACGAGCAGTACTTC
TRBJ1-1,.,TRBV27,TRBD1,CASRGTGAGMAFF,TGTGCCAGCAGGGGGACAGGGGCAGGGATGGCTTTCTTT
TRBJ1-2,.,TRBV7-2,.,CASSLVASVSGYTF,TGTGCCAGCAGCTTAGTTGCCAGCGTATCTGGCTACACCTTC
TRBJ2-7,.,TRBV30,TRBD1,CAWRRTGPYEQYF,TGTGCCTGGAGACGGACAGGCCCCTACGAGCAGTACTTC
TRBJ1-4,.,TRBV6-5,TRBD1,CASNRQGQGEKLFF,TGTGCCAGCAATAGACAGGGGCAGGGTGAAAAACTGTTTTTT
TRBJ1-2,.,TRBV30,.,CAWSTWTVANYGYTF,TGTGCCTGGAGTACCTGGACAGTAGCTAACTATGGCTACACCTTC
TRBJ2-7,once,TRBV9,.,CASSVDGGVTYEQYF,TGTGCCAGCAGCGTAGACGGGGGAGTGACCTACGAGCAGTACTTC
TRBJ1-2,.,TRBV7-9,.,CASSLGDIINYGYTF,TGTGCCAGCAGCTTAGGGGACATCATTAACTATGGCTACACCTTC
TRBJ2-1,.,TRBV7-6,.,CASSPWPSSGVAHEQFF,TGTGCCAGCAGCCCCTGGCCCTCCAGCGGCGTAGCCCATGAGCAGTTCTTC
TRBJ2-5,.,TRBV5-6,TRBD2,CASSSGLAEETQYF,TGTGCCAGCAGCTCGGGACTAGCGGAAGAGACCCAGTACTTC
TRBJ2-3,once,TRBV27,TRBD1,CASSLWGQGADTQYF,TGTGCCAGCAGTTTATGGGGACAGGGGGCAGATACGCAGTATTTT
TRBJ2-7,.,TRBV19,TRBD2,CASSPGAGGGYSAGYYEQYF,TGTGCCAGTAGTCCGGGAGCCGGGGGGGGATACTCGGCTGGGTACTACGAGCAGTACTTC
TRBJ1-6,few,TRBV13,TRBD1,CASSRDRGRNSPLHF,TGTGCCAGCAGCCGCGACAGGGGGCGAAATTCACCCCTCCACTTT
TRBJ1-4,.,TRBV29-1,.,CSVVVEGEKLFF,TGCAGCGTTGTTGTGGAGGGCGAAAAACTGTTTTTT
TRBJ1-2,once,TRBV7-8,.,CASSSLEGNYGYTF,TGTGCCAGCAGCTCCCTTGAGGGTAACTATGGCTACACCTTC
TRBJ1-1,.,TRBV18,.,CASSPPGGNTEAFF,TGTGCCAGCTCACCACCGGGGGGGAACACTGAAGCTTTCTTT
TRBJ1-5,.,TRBV6-5,.,CASSPSEGNQPQHF,TGTGCCAGCAGTCCCTCAGAGGGCAATCAGCCCCAGCATTTT
TRBJ2-1,.,TRBV28,TRBD2,CASSKRRLAGLNEQFF,TGTGCCAGCAGTAAAAGGCGACTAGCGGGTCTCAATGAGCAGTTCTTC
TRBJ2-1,.,TRBV20-1,.,CSARDRWSQFF,TGCAGTGCTAGAGATCGGTGGTCGCAGTTCTTC
TRBJ2-1,.,TRBV9,TRBD2,CASILAGTYNEQFF,TGTGCCAGCATTCTAGCGGGAACCTACAATGAGCAGTTCTTC
TRBJ1-4,.,TRBV5-8,TRBD1,CASSKGQGLVEKLFF,TGTGCCAGCAGCAAAGGACAGGGTTTGGTGGAAAAACTGTTTTTT
TRBJ2-7,.,TRBV28,TRBD1,CASSLPWTGGGEQYF,TGTGCCAGCAGTCTGCCCTGGACAGGGGGCGGCGAGCAGTACTTC
TRBJ2-1,.,TRBV7-6,TRBD2,CASSAGTSGRNEQFF,TGTGCCAGCAGCGCCGGGACTAGCGGGAGGAATGAGCAGTTCTTC
TRBJ2-7,.,TRBV6-5,.,CASRDISYEQYF,TGTGCCAGCAGGGACATCTCCTACGAGCAGTACTTC
TRBJ1-4,once,TRBV18,TRBD1,CASSPSGQEGQINEKLFF,TGTGCCAGCTCACCCTCGGGACAGGAAGGACAGATTAATGAAAAACTGTTTTTT
TRBJ1-1,.,TRBV18,.,CASSPRNRNTEAFF,TGTGCCAGCTCACCAAGAAACAGGAACACTGAAGCTTTCTTT